This TCR delta chain stems from a study of gamma-delta chains in newborns, infants, children. Study as a whole: Microbial exposure reportedly drives polyclonal innate γδ T cell expansion after birth.

TCRdb re-analyzed the reads via CATT. The data show about 7,100 delta-chain clones, more than 0.6% seen once. In germline, CDR1 is GEAIGNYY, CDR2 EKD. CDR3 length: 16 residues. This clone has only a few counts. The mismatch at residue 11 between this DNA's translation and the TCRdb protein of a much larger clone likely reflects a read error; the protein shown is translated from the DNA. The sequenced sample consisted of blood. This sequence joins TRDV2 and TRDJ2; 7 bases are shared with TRDD3. This sequence originates from a child who was a newborn, infant or young child, either healthy, febrile or measles-vaccinated (not recorded which). In DNA, the CDR3 is TGTGCCTGTGACACCGTAGGATACGCTTTGCCAGCACAACTCTTCTTT. It translates to CACDTVGYALPAQLFF.